Below, 4 T cell receptor beta chains from the same sample are listed, as sequenced in a study of T cell repertoires and HLA-DP antigens. Clones were sequenced by immunoSEQ multiplex PCR, and TCRdb holds only the in-frame ones, with some missing. The sample includes fewer than 75,000 clones, roughly 77% of them seen just once. No antigen is known for these receptors. Sequences were obtained from CD4+ T cells from PBMCs. These receptors originate from a man in his sixties in good health and CMV-seronegative.

The rearrangement uses TRBV28 and TRBJ1-4; TRBD1 might be the D (5 bases). The CDR3 is made up of 15 amino acids. Germline loops: CDR1 MDHEN, CDR2 SYDVKM. The ends were cut back, 5 bases at V and 5 bases at J, with 15 bases in the middle. CDR3 sequence: CASSPPTGRNEKLFF. Written as DNA, the CDR3 is TGTGCCAGCAGTCCTCCGACGGGGCGCAATGAAAAACTGTTTTTT.

The chain couples TRBV11-3 to TRBJ2-1; D could derive from TRBD1 or TRBD2 (6 bases each). The CDR3 contains 12 residues. The germline CDR1 and CDR2 sequences are SGHNT and YENEEA. V lost 3 bases and J lost 12, with 12 bases in between. DNA of the CDR3: TGTGCCAGCAGCTTGAGGGGGGAACGGCAGTTCTTC. Protein: CASSLRGERQFF.

The rearrangement uses TRBV6-6 and TRBJ2-7; no clear D. The CDR3 is 13 residues long. V shed 6 bases and J shed 5 bases, with 14 bases lying between them. CDR1 is MNHNY, CDR2 SVGAGI, per germline (reference sequence). CDR3 amino acids: CASSRPAENEQYF. As DNA, the CDR3 is TGTGCCAGCAGCCGGCCCGCTGAAAACGAGCAGTACTTC.

V and J are TRBV12-5 and TRBJ2-1; 13 bases line up with TRBD2. The length of the CDR3 is 20 residues. The germline gives CDR1 LGHNT, CDR2 FRNRAP. The V segment lost 5 bases and the J segment 3 bases; nucleotides outside the gene matches: 16. The CDR3 DNA reads as TGTGCTAGTGGTCACGCCAGAGAGGGACTAGCGGGATCTTTCTACAATGAGCAGTTCTTC. Translation gives CASGHAREGLAGSFYNEQFF.